This record looks at one TCR beta chain sequence and its context. The sample is drawn from a study of OX40 agonist ivuxolimab in advanced cancers. Looking at the study overall: Ivuxolimab, which patients received intravenously every 2 weeks, was dosed at 0.01 to 10 mg/kg.

Sequencing used immunoSEQ multiplex PCR; TCRdb keeps in-frame clones, though not all of them. Among about 64,000 clones listed, approximately 88% were seen once. Looked up from germline, CDR1 is MGHDK and CDR2 is SYGVNS. The ends were cut back, 6 bases at V and 4 bases at J, with 11 bases in the middle. The CDR3 spans 13 residues. The sequences come from CD4+ or CD8+ T cells sorted from blood, collected in a trial of the OX40 agonist ivuxolimab. This TCR came from an adult with an advanced solid tumor such as melanoma, head and neck, liver or kidney cancer. This chain connects TRBV25-1 to TRBJ2-3; TRBD1 might be the D (6 bases). For the CDR3, the DNA is TGTGCCAGCAGCGAACAGGGTGCAGATACGCAGTATTTT. Its protein is CASSEQGADTQYF.